The rows below give T cell receptor beta chains drawn from one sample of a study of cytomegalovirus exposure and HLA in healthy donors. The assay was immunoSEQ multiplex PCR, and TCRdb's table has in-frame clones only and misses some. The table has over 100,000 clones, 76% seen once; the top ten hold around 10%. Input material: PBMCs. These receptors were taken from a woman between 40 and 55 years old in good health and CMV-seropositive. Each CDR3 is given with its conserved first and last residue. The D gene is left open where the match is weak. Size is omitted from some rows. Given values are once, few, many or a class for expanded clones.

abundance: once; v_gene: TRBV5-4; j_gene: TRBJ2-1; d_gene: TRBD2; CDR3nt: TGTGCCAGCAGCTTTCCACGACTAGCGGGGTTTCTTAATGAGCAGTTCTTC; CDR3aa: CASSFPRLAGFLNEQFF
abundance: .; v_gene: TRBV11-2; j_gene: TRBJ2-7; d_gene: .; CDR3nt: TGTGCCAGCAGAGAGGGACATCCGGAGTACTTC; CDR3aa: CASREGHPEYF
abundance: .; v_gene: TRBV7-9; j_gene: TRBJ1-5; d_gene: TRBD1; CDR3nt: TGTGCCAGCAGCGGGGACTTAGGGACAGGGGTTAGCCAGCCCCAGCATTTT; CDR3aa: CASSGDLGTGVSQPQHF
abundance: .; v_gene: TRBV19; j_gene: TRBJ1-1; d_gene: .; CDR3nt: TGTGCCAGCCGCCACGGCGGGGGCAGTGAAGCTTTCTTT; CDR3aa: CASRHGGGSEAFF
abundance: .; v_gene: TRBV30; j_gene: TRBJ1-6; d_gene: .; CDR3nt: TGTGCCTGGAGGTGGACAGAGTCTTCACCCCTCCACTTT; CDR3aa: CAWRWTESSPLHF
abundance: .; v_gene: TRBV27; j_gene: TRBJ1-5; d_gene: .; CDR3nt: TGTGCCAGCTCTTGGAGGGGGGGGGCTCAGCCCCAGCATTTT; CDR3aa: CASSWRGGAQPQHF
abundance: few; v_gene: TRBV6-5; j_gene: TRBJ1-2; d_gene: TRBD1; CDR3nt: TGTGCCAGCAGTCTCACAGGGGGCGATGGCTACACCTTC; CDR3aa: CASSLTGGDGYTF
abundance: .; v_gene: TRBV11-1; j_gene: TRBJ1-4; d_gene: .; CDR3nt: TGTGCCAGCTTTCAACAGGGCCCTAATGAAAAACTGTTTTTT; CDR3aa: CASFQQGPNEKLFF
abundance: .; v_gene: TRBV6-6; j_gene: TRBJ1-2; d_gene: .; CDR3nt: TGTGCCAGCAGCTCCGGGGTCGACCGCTACACCTTC; CDR3aa: CASSSGVDRYTF
abundance: .; v_gene: TRBV2; j_gene: TRBJ2-1; d_gene: TRBD2; CDR3nt: TGTGCCAGCAGTGAAGTGGGGGGGTATGGCAATGAGCAGTTCTTC; CDR3aa: CASSEVGGYGNEQFF
abundance: .; v_gene: TRBV6-4; j_gene: TRBJ1-1; d_gene: .; CDR3nt: TGTGCCAGCAGTGTGACGGGGGGGAACACTGAAGCTTTCTTT; CDR3aa: CASSVTGGNTEAFF
abundance: .; v_gene: TRBV19; j_gene: TRBJ1-1; d_gene: .; CDR3nt: TGTGCCAGTAGTATGGGGACAGAAGCTTTCTTT; CDR3aa: CASSMGTEAFF
abundance: .; v_gene: TRBV7-2; j_gene: TRBJ1-1; d_gene: TRBD1; CDR3nt: TGTGCCAGCAGCTTAGCCCAAAACAGGGGGCGAAGAGCTTTCTTT; CDR3aa: CASSLAQNRGRRAFF
abundance: .; v_gene: TRBV20-1; j_gene: TRBJ2-7; d_gene: .; CDR3nt: TGCAGTGCGCAGGGTGACTACGAGCAGTACTTC; CDR3aa: CSAQGDYEQYF
abundance: .; v_gene: TRBV7-9; j_gene: TRBJ2-7; d_gene: .; CDR3nt: TGTGCCAGCAGCTTAGTAGCGAGCTCCTACGAGCAGTACTTC; CDR3aa: CASSLVASSYEQYF
abundance: few; v_gene: TRBV11-2; j_gene: TRBJ1-2; d_gene: .; CDR3nt: TGTGCCAGCAGTCCCTTCAGGGATGAGGGCTACACCTTC; CDR3aa: CASSPFRDEGYTF
abundance: .; v_gene: TRBV30; j_gene: TRBJ1-5; d_gene: .; CDR3nt: TGTGCCTGGAGTGGAGGGCCCTATCAGCCCCAGCATTTT; CDR3aa: CAWSGGPYQPQHF
abundance: .; v_gene: TRBV19; j_gene: TRBJ2-7; d_gene: .; CDR3nt: TGTGCCAGTAGTATTATGGGGAGGTACGAGCAGTACTTC; CDR3aa: CASSIMGRYEQYF
abundance: once; v_gene: TRBV25-1; j_gene: TRBJ1-5; d_gene: TRBD1; CDR3nt: TGTGCCAGCAGCCGGACAGGGGCATATCAGCCCCAGCATTTT; CDR3aa: CASSRTGAYQPQHF
abundance: .; v_gene: TRBV7-9; j_gene: TRBJ1-5; d_gene: TRBD1; CDR3nt: TGTGCCAGCAGCCCTAGTACAGGGGGGGCTCGCAATCAGCCCCAGCATTTT; CDR3aa: CASSPSTGGARNQPQHF
abundance: once; v_gene: TRBV6-5; j_gene: TRBJ1-2; d_gene: TRBD1; CDR3nt: TGTGCCAGCAGACGACAGGGCGGCTATGGCTACACCTTC; CDR3aa: CASRRQGGYGYTF
abundance: .; v_gene: TRBV2; j_gene: TRBJ2-3; d_gene: .; CDR3nt: TGTGCCAGCAGTGAAGGGGCCGCGCTGGCAGATACGCAGTATTTT; CDR3aa: CASSEGAALADTQYF
abundance: .; v_gene: TRBV5-6; j_gene: TRBJ1-6; d_gene: .; CDR3nt: TGTGCCAGCAGCTTGTGGGCAGGGTATTCACCCCTCCACTTT; CDR3aa: CASSLWAGYSPLHF
abundance: few; v_gene: TRBV7-8; j_gene: TRBJ1-1; d_gene: TRBD1; CDR3nt: TGTGCCAGCAGCGCCCGACAGGGACCTCCTCCTGAAGCTTTCTTT; CDR3aa: CASSARQGPPPEAFF
abundance: few; v_gene: TRBV6-1; j_gene: TRBJ1-3; d_gene: .; CDR3nt: TGTGCCAGCAGTGAAAGGTGGAGGGGAGACACCATATATTTT; CDR3aa: CASSERWRGDTIYF
abundance: .; v_gene: TRBV28; j_gene: TRBJ2-5; d_gene: .; CDR3nt: TGTGCCAGCAGTTCCGGGGGGCAGGGGCGGGAGACCCAGTACTTC; CDR3aa: CASSSGGQGRETQYF
abundance: .; v_gene: TRBV6-1; j_gene: TRBJ1-4; d_gene: TRBD1; CDR3nt: TGTGCCAGCAAAGCCGGGACAGGGAATGAAAAACTGTTTTTT; CDR3aa: CASKAGTGNEKLFF
abundance: .; v_gene: TRBV7-9; j_gene: TRBJ2-5; d_gene: .; CDR3nt: TGTGCCAGCAGCTTTGGCCTGGTGGAGACCCAGTACTTC; CDR3aa: CASSFGLVETQYF
abundance: .; v_gene: TRBV5-6; j_gene: TRBJ1-2; d_gene: TRBD1; CDR3nt: TGTGCCAGCAGCTTGGGGACAGGAGGCTATGGCTACACCTTC; CDR3aa: CASSLGTGGYGYTF
abundance: .; v_gene: TRBV10-2; j_gene: TRBJ2-5; d_gene: .; CDR3nt: TGCGCCACCTCACTGTCGGGAACCTTGGGAGAGACCCAGTACTTC; CDR3aa: CATSLSGTLGETQYF
abundance: .; v_gene: TRBV6-5; j_gene: TRBJ2-6; d_gene: TRBD1; CDR3nt: TGTGCCAGCAGTTTGGACAGGGTCCCTGGGGCCAACGTCCTGACTTTC; CDR3aa: CASSLDRVPGANVLTF
abundance: few; v_gene: TRBV5-4; j_gene: TRBJ1-3; d_gene: .; CDR3nt: TGTGCCAGCAGCTTCGAGAGGGGGACTGGAAACACCATATATTTT; CDR3aa: CASSFERGTGNTIYF
abundance: once; v_gene: TRBV5-4; j_gene: TRBJ2-5; d_gene: TRBD1; CDR3nt: TGTGCCAGCAGCCCACGGGACAGGGGGAGAGAGACCCAGTACTTC; CDR3aa: CASSPRDRGRETQYF
abundance: .; v_gene: TRBV9; j_gene: TRBJ2-5; d_gene: .; CDR3nt: TGTGCCAGCAGCGTAGACCTCGGACTCCGGACGGAGACCCAGTACTTC; CDR3aa: CASSVDLGLRTETQYF
abundance: .; v_gene: TRBV5-4; j_gene: TRBJ2-5; d_gene: TRBD2; CDR3nt: TGTGCCAGCAGCTCCCTAGCGGGGTCGGGGACCCAGTACTTC; CDR3aa: CASSSLAGSGTQYF
abundance: .; v_gene: TRBV7-2; j_gene: TRBJ1-2; d_gene: TRBD1; CDR3nt: TGTGCCAGCAGCTCCCGGCCGGGACAGACAAACTATGGCTACACCTTC; CDR3aa: CASSSRPGQTNYGYTF
abundance: once; v_gene: TRBV11-2; j_gene: TRBJ1-2; d_gene: TRBD1; CDR3nt: TGTGCCAGCAGCGGTACAGGGGGCCGGGCCTATGGCTACACCTTC; CDR3aa: CASSGTGGRAYGYTF
abundance: .; v_gene: TRBV5-1; j_gene: TRBJ1-4; d_gene: .; CDR3nt: TGCGCCAGCAGCTTGTCAGGGGAAAAACTGTTTTTT; CDR3aa: CASSLSGEKLFF
abundance: .; v_gene: TRBV6-5; j_gene: TRBJ1-4; d_gene: TRBD1; CDR3nt: TGTGCCAGCAGTCCCGGGACAGTGACAAATGAAAAACTGTTTTTT; CDR3aa: CASSPGTVTNEKLFF
abundance: .; v_gene: TRBV23-1; j_gene: TRBJ1-6; d_gene: .; CDR3nt: TGCGCCAGCAGTCACCGAGGTCCCTATTCACCCCTCCACTTT; CDR3aa: CASSHRGPYSPLHF
abundance: few; v_gene: TRBV6-1; j_gene: TRBJ1-1; d_gene: .; CDR3nt: TGTGCCAGCGGAGAGGGAGTACTAAACACTGAAGCTTTCTTT; CDR3aa: CASGEGVLNTEAFF
abundance: .; v_gene: TRBV19; j_gene: TRBJ1-2; d_gene: .; CDR3nt: TGTGCCAGTAGTCCGGGGGGGGGCTACACCTTC; CDR3aa: CASSPGGGYTF
abundance: .; v_gene: TRBV5-1; j_gene: TRBJ1-1; d_gene: .; CDR3nt: TGCGCCAGCAGCCTTGTCTTAGGACAGAACACTGAAGCTTTCTTT; CDR3aa: CASSLVLGQNTEAFF
abundance: .; v_gene: TRBV9; j_gene: TRBJ1-3; d_gene: .; CDR3nt: TGTGCCAGCAGCGCCGATTTAGGGGACTCTGGAAACACCATATATTTT; CDR3aa: CASSADLGDSGNTIYF
abundance: few; v_gene: TRBV4-1; j_gene: TRBJ2-5; d_gene: .; CDR3nt: TGCGCCAGCAGCCAAGTTTCAGGACCTGCTTCGGGGGCCCAGTACTTC; CDR3aa: CASSQVSGPASGAQYF
abundance: .; v_gene: TRBV7-9; j_gene: TRBJ1-5; d_gene: TRBD1; CDR3nt: TGTGCCAGCAGCTTAGCGTCAGGGGGCGGCAATCAGCCCCAGCATTTT; CDR3aa: CASSLASGGGNQPQHF
abundance: .; v_gene: TRBV6-5; j_gene: TRBJ1-1; d_gene: TRBD1; CDR3nt: TGTGCCAGCAGGCGGGGGGACAGGGCGTACACTGAAGCTTTCTTT; CDR3aa: CASRRGDRAYTEAFF
abundance: .; v_gene: TRBV27; j_gene: TRBJ2-7; d_gene: TRBD1; CDR3nt: TGTGCCAGCAGTCAGCCGGGACAGGGGAGAAACGAGCAGTACTTC; CDR3aa: CASSQPGQGRNEQYF
abundance: .; v_gene: TRBV6-5; j_gene: TRBJ1-3; d_gene: .; CDR3nt: TGTGCCAGCAGTTACGGACAGCTCCTCTCTGGAAACACCATATATTTT; CDR3aa: CASSYGQLLSGNTIYF
abundance: once; v_gene: TRBV2; j_gene: TRBJ2-1; d_gene: TRBD2; CDR3nt: TGTGCCAGCAGTTTAAGGACTAGCGGACGAAGCTCCTACAATGGGCAGTTCTTC; CDR3aa: CASSLRTSGRSSYNGQFF
abundance: .; v_gene: TRBV2; j_gene: TRBJ1-2; d_gene: TRBD1; CDR3nt: TGTGCCAGCAGTCCGACAGGGCGAGGAGGCTACACCTTC; CDR3aa: CASSPTGRGGYTF
abundance: .; v_gene: TRBV19; j_gene: TRBJ1-1; d_gene: .; CDR3nt: TGTGCCAGTACCGAGGGTGCTGAAGCTTTCTTT; CDR3aa: CASTEGAEAFF
abundance: few; v_gene: TRBV5-6; j_gene: TRBJ1-1; d_gene: .; CDR3nt: TGTGCCAGCAGCCCAATCCCTCAGGGTCGAAGCACTGAAGCTTTCTTT; CDR3aa: CASSPIPQGRSTEAFF